A selection of T cell receptor beta chains follows, all from one sample in a study of blood T cell repertoires in COVID-19. Data came from immunoSEQ multiplex PCR; TCRdb stores just in-frame clones and leaves some out. The sample shows about 100,000 clones, 80% to 90% of them seen only once. Material for sequencing was peripheral blood. The receptors were sampled from an older man with acute or convalescent COVID-19. The CDR3 runs from the conserved cysteine through the conserved F or W. Each record gives: CDR3 protein, J gene, V gene, clone size. Clone sizes are given selectively: once, few, many, or a class where the clone is expanded.

CASSRLGGGNGNEKLFF	TRBJ1-4	TRBV5-4	.
CASSFPTSNQPQHF	TRBJ1-5	TRBV2	.
CASSRTRNTEAFF	TRBJ1-1	TRBV19	once
CASSPGQAPGNQPQHF	TRBJ1-5	TRBV7-8	.
CASSFSGSDHIF	TRBJ2-3	TRBV6-2/TRBV6-3	.
CASSLRRGEQYF	TRBJ2-7	TRBV5-4	.
CASSDDRESSGANVLTF	TRBJ2-6	TRBV9	.
CASSLAGDRGHEQFF	TRBJ2-1	TRBV7-8	.
CASSLETSVNTGELFF	TRBJ2-2	TRBV27	.
CASSLESRSTQYF	TRBJ2-3	TRBV7-2	.
CASSFRTGGVGEQFF	TRBJ2-1	TRBV5-4	once
CAGSGGTYNEQFF	TRBJ2-1	TRBV6-6	once
CASRGQGDSPLHF	TRBJ1-6	TRBV19	.
CASSLDRAGYTF	TRBJ1-2	TRBV5-1	.
CATSEGGTATLDTQYF	TRBJ2-3	TRBV24-1	.